One sample yielded the 25 T cell receptor beta chains listed below, sequenced in a study of blood T cell repertoires in COVID-19. The data were produced by immunoSEQ multiplex PCR, yet TCRdb's version contains in-frame clones alone and is incomplete. The sample includes 85,000 to 110,000 clones, under 90% of them seen just once. The specimen was peripheral blood. The receptors derive from a human donor in a cohort sampled during active or convalescent COVID-19.

This clone was recorded only once. J is TRBJ2-1 and V is TRBV19, with D hard to call. V was shortened by 10 bases and J by 7 bases, with 11 bases between the two germline ends. CDR1 is LNHDA and CDR2 is SQIVND in the germline V gene (reference sequence). The CDR3 is made up of 11 amino acids. CDR3 DNA sequence: TGTGCCACCCCGGTAGATAATGAGCAGTTCTTC. This translates into CATPVDNEQFF.

The V and J genes are TRBV19 and TRBJ1-2; no firm D call. The CDR3 is 14 amino acids. The germline CDR1 and CDR2 sequences are LNHDA and SQIVND (reference sequence). Between the trimmed V and J ends, which lost 4 bases and 4 bases, there was a span of 13 bases. The CDR3 region is CASSRTGGSYGYTF. The CDR3 nucleotides are TGTGCCAGTAGTAGGACCGGCGGGAGCTATGGCTACACCTTC.

The gene calls are TRBV5-1 and TRBJ1-4; the D gene is possibly TRBD1 (5 bases). Germline CDR1 is SGHRS and CDR2 is YFSETQ. This CDR3 is built from 14 residues. V lost 2 bases and J 8 bases, leaving 13 bases between the germline ends. In DNA, the CDR3 is TGCGCCAGCAGCTTCGCGACAGTGGGGGAAAAACTGTTTTTT. Translation: CASSFATVGEKLFF.

The rearrangement links TRBV2 to TRBJ1-4; D remains ambiguous. The CDR3 covers 14 residues. V was shortened by 3 bases and J by 8 bases, with 13 bases between the two germline ends. The V gene's germline CDR1 is SNHLY and CDR2 FYNNEI. CDR3 sequence reads: CASSDLRVSEKLFF. The DNA for the CDR3 is TGTGCCAGCAGTGATCTTCGCGTTTCGGAAAAACTGTTTTTT.

Written as DNA, the CDR3 is TGTGCCAGTAGGAGGGTCAACGTTCAAGAGACCCAGTACTTC. Its translation is CASRRVNVQETQYF. V gene TRBV19 combines with J gene TRBJ2-5; tentative D call: TRBD2 (5 bases). The CDR3 covers 14 residues. Trimming took off 6 bases at V and 2 bases at J, with 13 bases between the two ends. Germline V CDR1 and CDR2: LNHDA, SQIVND (reference sequence).

V gene TRBV19 combines with J gene TRBJ1-6; no definite D call. The germline V gene has CDR1 LNHDA and CDR2 SQIVND (reference sequence). Trimming left V 0 bases short and J 10 bases short, with 7 bases between. CDR3 length: 13 amino acids. CDR3 DNA sequence: TGTGCCAGTAGTATAGATCTCTTATCACCCCTCCACTTT. Its protein product is CASSIDLLSPLHF. Using reference TRBV19 and TRBJ1-6 for the parts outside the CDR3, the full variable domain is DGGITQSPKYLFRKEGQNVTLSCEQNLNHDAMYWYRQDPGQGLRLIYYSQIVNDFQKGDIAEGYSVSREKKESFPLTVTSAQKNPTAFYLCASSIDLLSPLHFGNGTRLTVT.

The J gene is TRBJ1-5, the V gene TRBV5-6, with D perhaps matching TRBD1 (6 bases). Trimming removed 1 base at V and 6 bases at J, with 14 bases between. The germline CDR1 and CDR2 sequences are SGHDT and YYEEEE. This CDR3 has 15 amino acids. CDR3 bases: TGTGCCAGCAGCTTGAGAGGGACAAACTTTCAGCCCCAGCATTTT. It codes for CASSLRGTNFQPQHF.

This clone was counted between two and nine times. Other DNA variants within this sample encode the same CDR3. This chain uses TRBV4-3 with TRBJ1-2, with a tentative D call TRBD1 (5 bases). Germline V gene lookup returns CDR1 LGHNA and CDR2 YSLEER. The CDR3 spans 14 residues. Deletions cut 0 bases from V and 8 bases from J, with 13 bases between. This chain's CDR3 is CASSQDQGGRGYTF. The CDR3 DNA sequence: TGCGCCAGCAGCCAAGATCAGGGAGGGCGGGGCTACACCTTC.

The rearrangement links TRBV19 to TRBJ1-4, with D perhaps TRBD1 (5 bases). Germline CDR1 is LNHDA and CDR2 is SQIVND (reference sequence). V lost 9 bases and J lost 5, with 22 bases in between. There are 16 residues in the CDR3. This CDR3 reads CARRLLGGTGNEKLFF. The CDR3 nucleotides are TGTGCCAGGCGCTTACTGGGGGGGACGGGGAATGAAAAACTGTTTTTT.

This clone was counted a few times. The chain couples TRBV28 to TRBJ1-1, with D tentatively TRBD1 (6 bases). Germline CDR1 is MDHEN and CDR2 is SYDVKM. The ends were cut back, 5 bases at V and 6 bases at J, with 22 bases in the middle. This CDR3 has 16 residues. The CDR3 sequence: CASSPPLTLGQPEAFF. In DNA form, the CDR3 reads TGTGCCAGCAGTCCCCCCCTCACCCTAGGACAGCCTGAAGCTTTCTTT.

The rearrangement links TRBV28 to TRBJ2-3; 12 bases are shared with TRBD2. V shed 7 bases and J 2 bases; nucleotides not matched to a gene: 7. The V gene's germline CDR1 is MDHEN and CDR2 SYDVKM. This CDR3 region has 16 residues. CDR3 in DNA: TGTGCCAGCACCCCCGGACTAGCGGGAACCACAGATACGCAGTATTTT. Protein: CASTPGLAGTTDTQYF.

This chain joins TRBV5-1 and TRBJ2-1, with TRBD2 identical over 9 bases. The CDR3 consists of 16 residues. Germline lookup yields CDR1 SGHRS and CDR2 YFSETQ. The trim removed 2 bases at V and 8 bases at J, leaving 11 bases unmatched. DNA of the CDR3: TGCGCCAGCAGCTTACTTTCGGGACTAGCTTCCGATGAGCAGTTCTTC. Amino acids: CASSLLSGLASDEQFF.

V and J are TRBV6-5 and TRBJ2-7; the match to TRBD2 covers 8 bases. The germline gives CDR1 MNHEY, CDR2 SVGAGI. This CDR3 comprises 14 residues. With V trimmed by 8 bases and J by 0 bases, 6 bases remained unmatched. In DNA form, the CDR3 reads TGTGCCAGCGGCGGGAGGAAAAGCTCCTACGAGCAGTACTTC. It encodes CASGGRKSSYEQYF.

The J gene is TRBJ2-6, the V gene TRBV5-1, with unresolved D. The CDR3 is 14 residues long. Per germline, CDR1 SGHRS and CDR2 YFSETQ. Trimming shortened V by 2 bases and J by 4 bases, and 7 bases separated the two germline ends. This CDR3 reads CASSFSPGANVLTF. CDR3 DNA sequence: TGCGCCAGCAGCTTCTCTCCCGGGGCCAACGTCCTGACTTTC.

This chain connects TRBV29-1 to TRBJ1-2, with a tentative D call TRBD1 (6 bases). V was pared by 6 bases and J by 4 bases, with 12 bases between. Germline V CDR1 and CDR2: SQVTM, ANQGSEA. The CDR3 is 12 residues long. The CDR3 is CSVKGQLYGYTF. Here the CDR3 DNA reads TGCAGCGTAAAAGGACAGCTCTATGGCTACACCTTC.

The V gene is TRBV13, the J gene TRBJ2-7; D perhaps matches TRBD2 (6 bases). The germline V and J ends were trimmed by 5 bases and 3 bases, with 17 bases remaining between them. In germline, CDR1 is PRHDT, CDR2 FYEKMQ (reference sequence). The CDR3 sequence is 15 residues long. For the CDR3, the DNA is TGTGCCAGCAGCCAATCAGGTGGGGGGATCTACGAGCAGTACTTC. Its protein is CASSQSGGGIYEQYF.

The chain uses TRBV19 and TRBJ1-6, with 8 bases identical to TRBD1. This CDR3 has 17 residues. The V and J ends lost 4 bases and 5 bases, in that order; junction bases with no gene match: 10. Germline loops: CDR1 LNHDA, CDR2 SQIVND (reference sequence). CDR3 region: CASSTPPTGGDNSPLHF. As DNA, the CDR3 is TGTGCCAGTAGTACCCCCCCAACAGGGGGGGATAATTCACCCCTCCACTTT.

This chain connects TRBV6-2 or TRBV6-3 to TRBJ2-3; 10 nucleotides agree with TRBD1. Germline V gene sequence: CDR1 MNHEY, CDR2 SVGEGT. Trimming at V came to 1 base and at J to 4 bases, leaving 8 bases not matched to a gene. The CDR3 is 17 amino acids. The CDR3 sequence is CASSYWTGTGVPDTQYF. CDR3 coding DNA: TGTGCCAGCAGTTACTGGACCGGGACAGGGGTGCCAGATACGCAGTATTTT.

The chain has TRBV7-9 and TRBJ2-1, with D maybe TRBD1 (6 bases). V lost 5 bases and J lost 7, with 18 bases in between. Germline V gene sequence: CDR1 SEHNR, CDR2 FQNEAQ (reference sequence). The CDR3 length is 15 residues. CDR3 DNA sequence: TGTGCCAGCAGCGCTAGGCAGGGGTGGGAAAATGAGCAGTTCTTC. Protein sequence: CASSARQGWENEQFF. The variable domain in full, completed from reference TRBV7-9 and TRBJ2-1, reads DTGVSQNPRHKITKRGQNVTFRCDPISEHNRLYWYRQTLGQGPEFLTYFQNEAQLEKSRLLSDRFSAERPKGSFSTLEIQRTEQGDSAMYLCASSARQGWENEQFFGPGTRLTVL.

The V call is TRBV11-3, the J call TRBJ2-1; 8 nucleotides match TRBD2. V dropped 3 bases and J dropped 6; count of bases not matched to a gene: 7. Per the germline V gene, CDR1 is SGHNT and CDR2 is YENEEA. The CDR3 contains 15 residues. CDR3: CASSFGRGAGNEQFF. The CDR3 coding sequence is TGTGCCAGCAGCTTCGGGCGGGGGGCTGGCAATGAGCAGTTCTTC.

The CDR3 sequence is CASSRTGGFSGYTF. The CDR3 nucleotides are TGTGCCAGCAGTCGGACAGGGGGCTTTTCTGGCTACACCTTC. The V and J genes are TRBV2 and TRBJ1-2; 11 bases map to TRBD1. The CDR3 length is 14 residues. CDR1 is SNHLY, CDR2 FYNNEI, per germline. J was trimmed by 7 bases and V by 5 bases; bases with no gene match: 6.

The genes are TRBV7-9 and TRBJ2-1; possible D gene TRBD1, 6 bases. Deletions cut 5 bases from V and 1 base from J, with 9 bases between. This CDR3 comprises 14 residues. CDR1 is SEHNR and CDR2 is FQNEAQ in the germline V gene (reference sequence). This CDR3 is CASSTTGSYNEQFF. CDR3 nucleotides: TGTGCCAGCAGCACGACAGGTTCCTACAATGAGCAGTTCTTC.

V is TRBV18 and J is TRBJ2-4; 10 positions match TRBD1. Germline values: CDR1 KGHSH, CDR2 LQKENI. The CDR3 is 15 amino acids. The trim removed 2 bases at V and 9 bases at J, leaving 7 bases unmatched. DNA of the CDR3: TGTGCCAGCTCACCAATAACTGGACAGGGGGGCATTCAGTACTTC. Amino acids: CASSPITGQGGIQYF. Based on the CDR3 plus reference TRBV18 and TRBJ2-4, the full variable domain is NAGVMQNPRHLVRRRGQEARLRCSPMKGHSHVYWYRQLPEEGLKFMVYLQKENIIDESGMPKERFSAEFPKEGPSILRIQQVVRGDSAAYFCASSPITGQGGIQYFGAGTRLSVL.

This chain connects TRBV4-1 to TRBJ1-3, with TRBD1 matching 9 bases. This CDR3 contains 19 residues. J lost 8 bases, V lost 4 bases, and 21 bases had no gene match. From germline, CDR1 is MGHRA and CDR2 YSYEKL. The CDR3 DNA is TGCGCCAGCAGCCCTCACTCAAGTAGGGGGCAGGGACAGGGAGACACCATATATTTT. It translates to CASSPHSSRGQGQGDTIYF.

A single count supports this clone. The chain links TRBV2 to TRBJ2-7, with TRBD2 as a possible D gene (6 bases). Germline V gene lookup returns CDR1 SNHLY and CDR2 FYNNEI. CDR3 length: 14 residues. V was trimmed by 9 bases and J by 4 bases, leaving 19 bases between them. The CDR3 region is CASSLGGVVYEQYF. The DNA of the CDR3 is TGTGCCAGTTCTTTGGGCGGGGTGGTATACGAGCAGTACTTC.